The present entry profiles one TCR beta chain with its context. The antigen remains undetermined. The data belong to a study of Ad26.COV2.S vaccination and SARS-CoV-2 variants. Across the whole study: Donor got 5x10^10 or 1x10^11 viral particles of Ad26.COV2.S.

The study, taken as a whole, reports: Spike-specific TCR breadth was greater in vaccine than placebo recipients.

Trimming cost V 6 bases and J 2 bases; bases outside gene matches: 10. The CDR3 extends over 16 amino acids. Looked up from germline, CDR1 is SGHRS and CDR2 is YFSETQ. Specified treatment: around 19 received Ad26.COV2.S at low or high dose, single or two shots; several received placebo; per-sample allocation not given. On day 63 after the first injection, vaccine and placebo recipients gave samples. Method: immunoSEQ multiplex PCR; TCRdb's copy keeps in-frame clones and lacks some. The data show 300,000 to 450,000 clones, with 70% to 90% seen just once and roughly 3.3% held by the top ten. This sample comprised peripheral blood, obtained in a trial of Ad26.COV2.S vaccine versus placebo. This clonotype was obtained from a person between 18 and 59 years old who received the Ad26.COV2.S COVID-19 vaccine or a placebo. V and J are TRBV5-1 and TRBJ2-3, with 9 bases identical to TRBD2. Here the CDR3 reads CASTAGGPSPTDTQYF. As DNA, the CDR3 is TGCGCCAGCACGGCGGGAGGGCCCTCCCCCACAGATACGCAGTATTTT.